This T cell receptor (beta chain) was sequenced in a study of OX40 agonist ivuxolimab in advanced cancers. Study background: Cancers in dose escalation were hepatocellular, melanoma, renal cell and head and neck. One hepatocellular carcinoma and a couple of cutaneous melanoma patients partially responded. Antecedent anti-PD-1, anti-PD-L1 or anti-CTLA-4 therapy was permissible, with roughly 40% having received some.

Method: immunoSEQ multiplex PCR; TCRdb's copy keeps in-frame clones and lacks some. The sample contains about 81,000 clones, roughly four fifths of which appear only once. Germline V gives CDR1 MNHEY, CDR2 SVGAGI. CDR3 length: 14 residues. Trimming shortened V by 1 base and J by 7 bases, and 13 bases separated the two germline ends. The TCR was taken from an adult with an advanced solid tumor such as melanoma, head and neck, liver or kidney cancer. Sequences were derived from CD4+ or CD8+ T cells sorted from blood, sampled in a trial of the OX40 agonist ivuxolimab. The chain couples TRBV6-5 to TRBJ1-1; D remains ambiguous. The chain's CDR3 is CASSYLRVGSEAFF. As DNA, the CDR3 is TGTGCCAGCAGTTACTTGCGGGTAGGGAGTGAAGCTTTCTTT.